The clone carrying this T cell receptor (beta chain) occurred once. Its antigen is undetermined. The data are from a study of T cell responses to AZD1222 COVID-19 vaccine. From germline, CDR1 is SGHRS and CDR2 YFSETQ. Trimming pared 0 bases from V and 3 bases from J, leaving 12 bases between. There are 15 residues in the CDR3. Overall study findings and caveats: Sampling that yielded the repertoires occurred only after the peak T cell response. Just 6 or 7 AZD1222 recipients were seropositive at baseline. Spike regions recognized by vaccine-associated CD4 TCRs spanned the protein, led by 160-218 and 743-854.

Clones were sequenced by immunoSEQ multiplex PCR, and TCRdb holds only the in-frame ones, with some missing. The sample includes 120,000 to 150,000 clones, around 89% seen only once; the top ten take 3.1%. Pooled samples include second doses given at about 4 or 12 weeks. This chain uses TRBV5-1 with TRBJ1-1; D gene ambiguous. Sample: peripheral blood, taken 28 days after the second AZD1222 dose. The sequence was obtained from an adult who received the AZD1222 COVID-19 vaccine. Here the CDR3 reads CASSLAGLFDTEAFF. CDR3 bases: TGCGCCAGCAGCTTGGCGGGTTTATTCGACACTGAAGCTTTCTTT.